A selection of T cell receptor beta chains follows, all from one sample in a study of cytomegalovirus exposure and HLA in healthy donors. Here immunoSEQ multiplex PCR was the method, and the copy in TCRdb shows in-frame clones only, minus some. The record lists more than 40,000 clones, of which the ten most abundant hold over 2%. The sample consisted of PBMCs. All receptors come from a woman aged 40 to 50 in good health and CMV-seronegative. Each CDR3 is given with its conserved first and last residue. The order of the fields is J gene, V gene, D gene, CDR3 DNA, CDR3 protein. D genes are given only for firm matches.

TRBJ2-7 TRBV6-6 TRBD1 TGTGCCAGCAGTTCCCGGGAAAGGGGGCTCTACGAGCAGTACTTC CASSSRERGLYEQYF
TRBJ1-1 TRBV27 TRBD1 TGTGCCAGCAGTCACAGGGGACCCACTGAAGCTTTCTTT CASSHRGPTEAFF
TRBJ1-2 TRBV19 NA TGTGCCAGTAGGAGGGCTGGGGCTAACTATGGCTACACCTTC CASRRAGANYGYTF
TRBJ2-5 TRBV10-3 TRBD2 TGTGCCATCAGTGCCGGGCGGGGGGGCCAAGAGACCCAGTACTTC CAISAGRGGQETQYF
TRBJ1-2 TRBV6-5 TRBD1 TGTGCCAGCAGTAATGGACAGGGCGAGAATGGCTACACCTTC CASSNGQGENGYTF
TRBJ2-2 TRBV5-1 TRBD1 TGCGCCAGCAGCCCTTCCACAGGGGGCACCGGGGAGCTGTTTTTT CASSPSTGGTGELFF
TRBJ2-7 TRBV6-5 NA TGTGCCAGCAGTTCCCCGACCAAGGGGCGAGAGCAGTACTTC CASSSPTKGREQYF
TRBJ2-7 TRBV7-2 TRBD2 TGTGCCAGCAGCTTCCGGACTAGCGGGGGTTTAAGCGCCTACGAGCAGTACTTC CASSFRTSGGLSAYEQYF
TRBJ1-4 TRBV19 TRBD1 TGTGCCAGTAGTATAGGGCAGGGGGCTGATGAAAAACTGTTTTTT CASSIGQGADEKLFF
TRBJ1-2 TRBV18 NA TGTGCCAGCTCACCACAGGGACTTGACTATGGCTACACCTTC CASSPQGLDYGYTF
TRBJ2-7 TRBV10-3 NA TGTGCCATCAGGGGGCCAGACTCCTACGAGCAGTACTTC CAIRGPDSYEQYF
TRBJ2-1 TRBV27 NA TGTGCCAGCAGTAGTATACAGGGTGGCGACAATGAGCAGTTCTTC CASSSIQGGDNEQFF
TRBJ2-7 TRBV9 NA TGTGCCAGCAGCGTAGGCGGTAGCCCCTACGAGCAGTACTTC CASSVGGSPYEQYF
TRBJ1-3 TRBV30 NA TGTGCCTGGAGTGCGGGAGTTGGGACCATATATTTT CAWSAGVGTIYF
TRBJ2-5 TRBV29-1 TRBD1 TGCAGCGTTGAGCCCGTGGGACAGGAGACCCAGTACTTC CSVEPVGQETQYF
TRBJ1-5 TRBV30 NA TGTGCCTGGAGCCCACTTAGCAATCAGCCCCAGCATTTT CAWSPLSNQPQHF
TRBJ2-1 TRBV6-4 NA TGTGCCAGCAGTGAAGGGGGGGCCTCGGATGAGCAGTTCTTC CASSEGGASDEQFF
TRBJ1-2 TRBV6-1 TRBD1 TGTGCCAGCAGTGAAGCGCCGACAGGGGGATATGGCTACACCTTC CASSEAPTGGYGYTF
TRBJ1-2 TRBV4-3 NA TGCGCCAGCAGCCCCGGGGGGGGGCACGGCTATGGCTACACCTTC CASSPGGGHGYGYTF
TRBJ1-1 TRBV9 TRBD1 TGTGCCAGCAGCGCGGGAGTTAGGACAGGGATTGAAGCTTTCTTT CASSAGVRTGIEAFF
TRBJ1-1 TRBV5-1 NA TGCGCCAGCAGAAGTACAGGGAACACTGAAGCTTTCTTT CASRSTGNTEAFF
TRBJ1-1 TRBV5-1 NA TGCGCCAGCAGCTTGGTGGGGGGAGGTAACACTGAAGCTTTCTTT CASSLVGGGNTEAFF
TRBJ1-6 TRBV5-1 NA TGCGCCAGCAGCTTGACAGGGACGGGTTCACCCCTCCACTTT CASSLTGTGSPLHF
TRBJ2-1 TRBV30 TRBD2 TGTGCCGGGAGTCTATTAGCGGGGAACTACAATGAGCAGTTCTTC CAGSLLAGNYNEQFF
TRBJ2-3 TRBV2 NA TGTGCCAGCAACATGGGCCAGTGGACAGATACGCAGTATTTT CASNMGQWTDTQYF
TRBJ2-3 TRBV30 NA TGTGCCTGGAGTGGGCCCTCCACAGATACGCAGTATTTT CAWSGPSTDTQYF
TRBJ2-5 TRBV7-6 TRBD1 TGTGCCAGCAGCTTAGGGACAGGGCGGGAGACCCAGTACTTC CASSLGTGRETQYF
TRBJ2-6 TRBV4-3 NA TGCGCCAGCAGCCAAGAACAGGGAAATGGGGCCAACGTCCTGACTTTC CASSQEQGNGANVLTF
TRBJ1-1 TRBV15 TRBD1 TGTGCCACCAGCAAGGACAGGGCGAACACTGAAGCTTTCTTT CATSKDRANTEAFF
TRBJ1-1 TRBV5-4 NA TGTGCCAGCAGCCCAGGCGGGTCGAACACTGAAGCTTTCTTT CASSPGGSNTEAFF
TRBJ1-5 TRBV6-5 NA TGTGCCAGCAGGGGACACCTCAATCAGCCCCAGCATTTT CASRGHLNQPQHF
TRBJ2-1 TRBV5-8 TRBD2 TGTGCCAGCAGCTCCGGACTAGCGAAAAACAATGAGCAGTTCTTC CASSSGLAKNNEQFF
TRBJ2-4 TRBV7-8 TRBD1 TGTGCCAGCAGCCTCTCAACCACAGGGGCCAACATTCAGTACTTC CASSLSTTGANIQYF
TRBJ2-1 TRBV5-1 NA TGCGCCAGCAGCGTACAGGGTTACGAGCAGTTCTTC CASSVQGYEQFF